A single sample is the source of the 4 T cell receptor beta chains below, sequenced in a study of blood T cell repertoires in COVID-19. Measured with immunoSEQ multiplex PCR; TCRdb has only the in-frame clones, and not every one. Of about 390,000 clones in the sample, more than 70% are singletons; the top ten hold 2.3%. The sequenced material came from peripheral blood. The receptors originated from a woman aged 55-69 years with COVID-19, enrolled during active disease.

This chain links TRBV29-1 with TRBJ2-7; maybe TRBD2 (5 bases). CDR3 size: 13 residues. Germline lookup yields CDR1 SQVTM and CDR2 ANQGSEA. V lost 6 bases, J lost 3 bases, and 15 bases lay in between. The CDR3 loop is CSVARDRSYEQYF. Here the CDR3 DNA reads TGCAGCGTGGCCCGGGATAGGAGCTACGAGCAGTACTTC.

This clone appeared once. The genes are TRBV7-3 and TRBJ1-1, with 9 nucleotides matching TRBD1. Per the germline V gene, CDR1 is SGHTA and CDR2 is FQGTGA. After removal of 0 bases from V and 1 base from J, the junction contained 9 bases not matched to a gene. There are 18 residues in the CDR3. The CDR3 DNA reads TGTGCCAGCAGCTTAACTAGGACAGGGGCTATAGGGAACACTGAAGCTTTCTTT. Amino acids: CASSLTRTGAIGNTEAFF.

The rearrangement links TRBV3-1 (or the pseudogene TRBV3-2) to TRBJ1-2, with a possible D match to TRBD1 (6 bases). Trimming removed 0 bases from V and 2 bases from J, with 19 bases in between. This CDR3 contains 18 residues. Germline V gene sequence: CDR1 LGHDT, CDR2 YNNKEL (reference sequence). CDR3 loop: CASSQDRQVSIRNYGYTF. The DNA of the CDR3 is TGTGCCAGCAGCCAAGACCGACAGGTCTCCATTAGAAACTATGGCTACACCTTC.

J is TRBJ2-1 and V is TRBV2; D is unresolved. Germline V gene sequence: CDR1 SNHLY, CDR2 FYNNEI. Trimming left V 3 bases short and J 5 bases short, with 14 bases between. The length of the CDR3 is 15 residues. The CDR3 is CASSEDGLAHNEQFF. The DNA for the CDR3 is TGTGCCAGCAGTGAGGATGGATTAGCACACAATGAGCAGTTCTTC.